Sequencing of this T cell receptor (beta chain) was carried out in a study of early T cells in non-severe SARS-CoV-2 infection. The wider study: The authors sequenced bulk RNA from unsorted whole blood, leaving chains unpaired.

There are a few counts of this clonotype. Antigen specificity is unknown. In germline, CDR1 is SGHVS, CDR2 FNYEAQ. CDR3 length equals 16 residues. V shed 5 bases, J shed 5 bases, and the junction held 10 bases outside the gene matches. Attachment of unique molecular identifiers was made to individual cDNA molecules. A single record per CDR3 protein comes from TCRdb applying MiXCR to the 5' RACE reads. The data hold about 36,000 distinct CDR3 sequences, with approximately 10% observed a single time. Study-wide results and caveats: Anti-spike CD8 specificities were favored by VDJdb matching, whose results missed private and CD4 specificities.

The chain uses TRBV7-6 and TRBJ1-5; 9 nucleotides align to TRBD1. The sample was whole blood. The clonotype comes from an adult who was a healthcare worker with PCR-confirmed SARS-CoV-2 infection or an uninfected control (not recorded which). The CDR3 sequence is CASSPEDRGSYQPQHF. The CDR3 DNA is TGTGCCAGCAGCCCCGAGGACAGGGGATCTTATCAGCCCCAGCATTTT. Combining the CDR3 with reference TRBV7-6 and TRBJ1-5 gives the whole variable domain GAGVSQSPRYKVTKRGQDVALRCDPISGHVSLYWYRQALGQGPEFLTYFNYEAQQDKSGLPNDRFSAERPEGSISTLTIQRTEQRDSAMYRCASSPEDRGSYQPQHFGDGTRLSIL.